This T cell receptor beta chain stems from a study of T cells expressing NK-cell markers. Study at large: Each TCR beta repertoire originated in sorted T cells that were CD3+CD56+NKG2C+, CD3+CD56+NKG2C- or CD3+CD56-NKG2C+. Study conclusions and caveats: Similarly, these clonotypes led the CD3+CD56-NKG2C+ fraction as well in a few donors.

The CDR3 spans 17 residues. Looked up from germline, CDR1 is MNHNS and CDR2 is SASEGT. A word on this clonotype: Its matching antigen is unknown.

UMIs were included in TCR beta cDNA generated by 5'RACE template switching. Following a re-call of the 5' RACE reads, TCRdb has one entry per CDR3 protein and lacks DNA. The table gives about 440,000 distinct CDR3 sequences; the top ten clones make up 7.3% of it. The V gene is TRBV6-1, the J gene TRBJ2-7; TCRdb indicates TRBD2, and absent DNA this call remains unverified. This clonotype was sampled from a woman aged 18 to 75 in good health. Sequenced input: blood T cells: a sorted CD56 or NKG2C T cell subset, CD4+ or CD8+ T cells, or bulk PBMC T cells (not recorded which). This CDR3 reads CASSAHRGLAGSYEQYF.